This T cell receptor beta chain was recovered during a study of T cells in Graves' hyperthyroidism and ophthalmopathy. Study-level results: A model of 13 V-J features distinguished ophthalmopathy from stable hyperthyroidism.

This clonotype was seen many times. The target antigen is unknown. The investigators amplified TCR beta CDR3 regions from RNA transcripts. With the HTBI primer set, the TCR CDR3 went through a first round of RT-PCR. TCRdb re-called the multiplex PCR reads through MiXCR, storing one row per CDR3 protein. The data contain roughly 570,000 distinct CDR3 sequences, approximately 14% of them singletons. The study defined stable Graves' hyperthyroidism as no ophthalmopathy progression within 18 months. Used for diagnoses were clinical symptoms, serum thyroxine and TRAb, thyroid ultrasound and orbital computed tomography. Sequencing used blood. This clonotype was sampled from a young woman with Graves' hyperthyroidism.

The CDR3 nucleotides are TGTGCCAGCACCAGGGAAATCAATCAGCCCCAGCATTTT. It encodes CASTREINQPQHF. This sequence joins TRBV2 and TRBJ1-5; possible D gene TRBD1, 5 bases. This CDR3 is 13 amino acids long. Germline V lookup: CDR1 SNHLY, CDR2 FYNNEI. V gave up 7 bases and J gave up 3 bases, with 10 bases separating them.